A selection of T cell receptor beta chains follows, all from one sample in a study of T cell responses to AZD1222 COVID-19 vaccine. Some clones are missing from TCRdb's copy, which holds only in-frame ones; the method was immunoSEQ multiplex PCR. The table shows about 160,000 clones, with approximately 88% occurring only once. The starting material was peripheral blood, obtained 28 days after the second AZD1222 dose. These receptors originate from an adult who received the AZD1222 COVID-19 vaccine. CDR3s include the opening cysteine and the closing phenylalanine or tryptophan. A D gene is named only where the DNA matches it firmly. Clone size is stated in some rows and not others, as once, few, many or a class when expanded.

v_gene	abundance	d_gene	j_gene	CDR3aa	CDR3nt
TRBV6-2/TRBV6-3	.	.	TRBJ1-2	CASSYARQRLHTSNYGYTF	TGTGCCAGCAGTTACGCGAGACAGCGCCTTCACACCTCTAACTATGGCTACACCTTC
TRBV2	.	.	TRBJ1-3	CASSGSAGPGNTIYF	TGTGCCAGCAGTGGATCGGCAGGGCCCGGAAACACCATATATTTT
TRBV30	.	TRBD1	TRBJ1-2	CAWSPGQGTLYGYTF	TGTGCCTGGAGTCCCGGACAGGGGACCCTCTATGGCTACACCTTC
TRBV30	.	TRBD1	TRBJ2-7	CAWSDGQGLPYEQYF	TGTGCCTGGAGCGACGGACAGGGGCTCCCCTACGAGCAGTACTTC
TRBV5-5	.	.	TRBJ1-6	CASSIDRNNSPLHF	TGTGCCAGCAGCATAGACAGGAATAATTCACCCCTCCACTTT
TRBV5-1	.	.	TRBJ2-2	CASSLDRANTGELFF	TGCGCCAGCAGCTTGGACCGAGCGAACACCGGGGAGCTGTTTTTT
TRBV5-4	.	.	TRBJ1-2	CASSLREGGYGYTF	TGTGCCAGCAGCCTCCGCGAGGGCGGCTATGGCTACACCTTC
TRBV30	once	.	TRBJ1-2	CAWTPGGGYTF	TGTGCCTGGACCCCAGGTGGCGGCTACACCTTC
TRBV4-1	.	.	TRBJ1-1	CASSQDHHGLRLNTEAFF	TGCGCCAGCAGCCAAGATCACCACGGCCTCCGGTTGAACACTGAAGCTTTCTTT
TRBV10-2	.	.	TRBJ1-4	CASSDRGYNEKLFF	TGCGCCAGCAGTGACAGGGGCTATAATGAAAAACTGTTTTTT
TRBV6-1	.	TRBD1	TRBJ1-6	CASSGTGSSYNSPLHF	TGTGCCAGCAGTGGGACAGGGTCATCCTATAATTCACCCCTCCACTTT
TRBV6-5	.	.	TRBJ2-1	CASSYSHLNNEQFF	TGTGCCAGCAGTTACTCGCACTTAAACAATGAGCAGTTCTTC
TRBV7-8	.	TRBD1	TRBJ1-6	CASSSTGGDHYNSPLHF	TGTGCCAGCAGCTCCACAGGGGGCGATCACTATAATTCACCCCTCCACTTT
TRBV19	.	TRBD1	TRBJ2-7	CASTLTGTAYEQYF	TGTGCCAGTACCTTGACCGGGACAGCCTACGAGCAGTACTTC
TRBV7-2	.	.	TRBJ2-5	CASSKNGARETQYF	TGTGCCAGCAGCAAAAACGGGGCTAGAGAGACCCAGTACTTC
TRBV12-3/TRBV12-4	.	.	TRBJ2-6	CASRPSGANVLTF	TGTGCCAGCAGACCCTCCGGGGCCAACGTCCTGACTTTC
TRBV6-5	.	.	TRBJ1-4	CASSSNRVTNEKLFF	TGTGCCAGCAGTTCGAACAGGGTTACTAATGAAAAACTGTTTTTT
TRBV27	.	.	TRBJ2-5	CASSLAGAKETQYF	TGTGCCAGCAGTTTAGCGGGGGCAAAAGAGACCCAGTACTTC
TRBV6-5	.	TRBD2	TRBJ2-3	CASSYVAGEYTDTQYF	TGTGCCAGCAGTTACGTAGCGGGGGAGTACACAGATACGCAGTATTTT
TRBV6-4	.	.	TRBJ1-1	CASSDRSGGRTEAFF	TGTGCCAGCAGTGACCGTTCGGGGGGAAGAACTGAAGCTTTCTTT
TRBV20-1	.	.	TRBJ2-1	CSAGAYNEQFF	TGCAGTGCTGGGGCTTACAATGAGCAGTTCTTC
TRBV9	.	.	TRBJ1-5	CASSETSGQPQHF	TGTGCCAGCAGCGAGACCTCCGGTCAGCCCCAGCATTTT
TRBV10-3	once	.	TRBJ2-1	CAISESVEQFF	TGTGCCATCAGTGAGTCAGTTGAGCAGTTCTTC
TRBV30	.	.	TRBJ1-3	CAWVPPTHSGNTIYF	TGTGCCTGGGTCCCCCCTACTCACTCTGGAAACACCATATATTTT
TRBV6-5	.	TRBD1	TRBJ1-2	CASSYTSTGGYGYTF	TGTGCCAGCAGTTACACCTCGACAGGGGGCTATGGCTACACCTTC
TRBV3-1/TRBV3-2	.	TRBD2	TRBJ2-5	CASSQAKTSGGLRETQYF	TGTGCCAGCAGCCAAGCGAAGACTAGCGGGGGTTTACGAGAGACCCAGTACTTC
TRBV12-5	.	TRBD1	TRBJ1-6	CASGLVRTGGIHSPLHF	TGTGCTAGTGGTTTGGTACGGACAGGGGGAATTCACTCACCCCTCCACTTT
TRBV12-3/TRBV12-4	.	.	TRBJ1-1	CASSIRENTEAFF	TGTGCCAGCAGCATCCGGGAGAACACTGAAGCTTTCTTT
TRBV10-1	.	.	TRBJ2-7	CASSESLGLNEQYF	TGCGCCAGCAGTGAGTCGCTAGGGCTAAACGAGCAGTACTTC
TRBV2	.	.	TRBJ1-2	CASSERQQRGYTF	TGTGCCAGCAGTGAACGTCAGCAGAGGGGCTACACCTTC
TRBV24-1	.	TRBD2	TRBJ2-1	CATTGGPYNEQFF	TGTGCCACCACGGGAGGCCCCTACAATGAGCAGTTCTTC
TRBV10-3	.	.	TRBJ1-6	CAIRRTGGDSPLHF	TGTGCCATCAGACGGACGGGAGGGGATTCACCCCTCCACTTT
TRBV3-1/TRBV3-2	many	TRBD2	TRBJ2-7	CASSPPSGLAGSSYEQYF	TGTGCCAGCAGCCCTCCCTCGGGACTAGCGGGGAGCTCCTACGAGCAGTACTTC
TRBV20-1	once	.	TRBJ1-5	CSASRSNQPQHF	TGCAGTGCTAGTCGGAGCAATCAGCCCCAGCATTTT
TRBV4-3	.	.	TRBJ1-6	CASSQDLQRSSPLHF	TGCGCCAGCAGCCAAGACCTCCAGAGGAGTTCACCCCTCCACTTT
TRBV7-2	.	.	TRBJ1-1	CASSPQVETPTEAFF	TGTGCCAGCAGCCCGCAAGTGGAGACCCCCACTGAAGCTTTCTTT
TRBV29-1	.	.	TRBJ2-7	CSVPTGSSEQYF	TGCAGCGTTCCGACAGGATCCTCCGAGCAGTACTTC
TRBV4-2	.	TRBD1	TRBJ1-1	CASSREAGGGSAEAFF	TGTGCCAGCAGCCGGGAGGCAGGGGGAGGTTCGGCTGAAGCTTTCTTT
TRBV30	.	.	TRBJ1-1	CAWSADIENTEAFF	TGTGCCTGGAGTGCAGACATCGAGAACACTGAAGCTTTCTTT
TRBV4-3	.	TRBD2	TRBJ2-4	CASSQETGGLKAAKNIQYF	TGCGCCAGCAGCCAAGAGACGGGGGGGTTGAAGGCGGCCAAAAACATTCAGTACTTC
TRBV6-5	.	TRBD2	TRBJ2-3	CASSYSTAGGRNTQYF	TGTGCCAGCAGTTACTCGACGGCGGGGGGGCGAAATACGCAGTATTTT
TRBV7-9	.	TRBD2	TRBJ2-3	CASSFGTTTDTQYF	TGTGCCAGCAGCTTTGGGACTACCACAGATACGCAGTATTTT